This T cell receptor beta chain was recovered during a study of TIL therapy for anti-PD-1-resistant metastatic lung cancer. Study information: Half of patients were current or former smokers.

Sample time point: pre-treatment sample, taken before nivolumab and TIL therapy. This clone appeared a single time. This was the immunoSEQ v3 assay. Assay: immunoSEQ multiplex PCR; the TCRdb copy retains only in-frame clones and omits some. Here the sample spans tens of thousands of clones, over 70% being singletons. Sequenced material: blood, taken at baseline. The receptor was isolated from a person aged 25 to 85 with non-small cell lung cancer.

CDR3 in amino acids: CAISETSGTSGHGELFF. The CDR3 nucleotides read TGTGCCATCAGTGAAACCTCCGGGACTAGCGGCCACGGGGAGCTGTTTTTT. This chain connects TRBV10-3 to TRBJ2-2; 11 bases fit TRBD2. The CDR3 covers 17 residues. CDR1 is ENHRY, CDR2 SYGVKD, per germline. Trimming took 3 bases from V and 7 from J; bases not matched to a gene: 10.